The source of this TCR beta chain is a study of early T cells in non-severe SARS-CoV-2 infection. Overall study context: The authors sequenced bulk RNA from unsorted whole blood, leaving chains unpaired.

The study, taken as a whole, reports: Matching results from VDJdb favored anti-spike CD8 responses, leaving private and CD4 specificities undetected.

At least ten counts were recorded for this clonotype. What it binds is unknown. cDNA molecules, individually, were tagged with unique molecular identifiers. TCRdb independently ran MiXCR on the 5' RACE reads; one entry per CDR3 protein. This table holds 85,000 to 100,000 distinct CDR3 sequences, about 13% found once. The sequenced sample consisted of whole blood. This receptor was obtained from an adult who was a healthcare worker with PCR-confirmed SARS-CoV-2 infection or an uninfected control (not recorded which).

The CDR3 bases are TGTGCCAGCTCACAGCTCCTGACCCCGGACAATGAGCAGTTCTTC. Translated, it gives CASSQLLTPDNEQFF. This chain uses TRBV18 with TRBJ2-1; D not resolved. The V end was cut by 4 bases, the J end by 5 bases, with 15 bases between. This CDR3 has 15 residues. CDR1 and CDR2 (germline): KGHSH, LQKENI.